Presented here are 24 T cell receptor beta chains from one specimen sequenced in a study of blood T cell repertoires in COVID-19. Some clones are missing from TCRdb's copy, which holds only in-frame ones; the method was immunoSEQ multiplex PCR. The repertoire holds 300,000 or so clones, with about nine tenths as singletons. Sequencing input: peripheral blood. The receptors were sampled from a woman aged 25 to 39 with COVID-19, enrolled during active disease.

The chain combines TRBV14 with TRBJ2-3; the D is unclear. Germline CDR1 is SGHDN and CDR2 is FVKESK. The CDR3 contains 13 residues. V was shortened by 5 bases and J by 6 bases, with 12 bases between the two germline ends. CDR3 region: CASSGSLRDTQYF. CDR3 nucleotides: TGTGCCAGCAGCGGCTCGCTCAGGGATACGCAGTATTTT. Drawing the rest from reference TRBV14 and TRBJ2-3, the complete variable domain is EAGVTQFPSHSVIEKGQTVTLRCDPISGHDNLYWYRRVMGKEIKFLLHFVKESKQDESGMPNNRFLAERTGGTYSTLKVQPAELEDSGVYFCASSGSLRDTQYFGPGTRLTVL.

This clone was found a few times. The V call is TRBV19, the J call TRBJ1-2; 10 nucleotides match TRBD1. The V gene's germline CDR1 is LNHDA and CDR2 SQIVND (reference sequence). Trimming removed 8 bases from V and 3 bases from J; junction bases left unmatched: 6. The CDR3 length is 14 residues. The CDR3 protein is CASGKTGGYYGYTF. Here the CDR3 DNA reads TGTGCCAGTGGAAAGACAGGGGGCTACTATGGCTACACCTTC.

The V gene is TRBV5-4, the J gene TRBJ1-1; a possible D gene is TRBD1 (5 bases). Trimming removed 4 bases from V and 3 bases from J, with 16 bases in between. The CDR3 loop spans 15 amino acids. CDR1 is SGHNT and CDR2 is YYREEE in the germline V gene (reference sequence). The CDR3 reads CASSPDRPGYTEAFF. The DNA for the CDR3 is TGTGCCAGCAGCCCCGACCGTCCAGGGTACACTGAAGCTTTCTTT.

The chain employs TRBV2 and TRBJ2-6, with D hard to call. The CDR3 covers 15 residues. Germline V gene data show CDR1 as SNHLY and CDR2 as FYNNEI. V lost 3 bases and J 4 bases, leaving 10 bases between the germline ends. The CDR3 DNA is TGTGCCAGCAGTGACAGGTTGTCAGGGGCCAACGTCCTGACTTTC. Amino acid sequence: CASSDRLSGANVLTF.

The chain links TRBV6-1 to TRBJ1-2; 9 nucleotides agree with TRBD1. There are 16 residues in the CDR3. Germline-derived CDR1 and CDR2 are MNHNS and SASEGT. The junction had 9 bases not matched to a gene; V was cut back by 3 bases and J by 4 bases. In DNA form, the CDR3 reads TGTGCCAGCAGTGATATGGCGGGACAGGGCCTCTATGGCTACACCTTC. Its translation is CASSDMAGQGLYGYTF.

J is TRBJ2-7 and V is TRBV12-5; tentatively, D is TRBD1 (5 bases). Trimming took off 1 base at V and 6 bases at J, with 7 bases between the two ends. In germline, CDR1 is LGHNT, CDR2 FRNRAP. There are 12 residues in the CDR3. This chain's CDR3 is CASGLARAEQYF. CDR3 DNA sequence: TGTGCTAGTGGTTTGGCCAGGGCCGAGCAGTACTTC.

This chain connects TRBV9 to TRBJ2-2; no reliable D call. The germline V gene encodes CDR1 SGDLS and CDR2 YYNGEE. This CDR3 comprises 13 residues. V lost 3 bases and J 10 bases, leaving 13 bases between the germline ends. This CDR3 is CASSAQAKLELFF. The DNA of the CDR3 is TGTGCCAGCAGCGCCCAAGCCAAGTTGGAGCTGTTTTTT.

CDR3 bases: TGTGCCACCATCCCGGGGGGACAGGGAATTTATGAAGCTTTCTTT. Its translation is CATIPGGQGIYEAFF. J is TRBJ1-1 and V is TRBV19, with TRBD1 identical over 9 bases. Germline CDR1 and CDR2: LNHDA and SQIVND (reference sequence). The CDR3 has 15 amino acids. Trimming at V came to 10 bases and at J to 7 bases, leaving 16 bases not matched to a gene.

The chain links TRBV7-6 to TRBJ2-7, with TRBD1 matching over 10 bases. The V gene end was trimmed by 3 bases and the J gene end by 3 bases; junction bases not matched to a gene: 5. The CDR3 is 15 amino acids. Germline CDR1 is SGHVS and CDR2 is FNYEAQ. CDR3 residues: CASSLETGGGYEQYF. The CDR3 region has the DNA TGTGCCAGCAGCTTGGAGACAGGGGGCGGCTACGAGCAGTACTTC.

The chain couples TRBV5-1 to TRBJ2-1; TRBD2 matches 8 bases. CDR1 SGHRS and CDR2 YFSETQ come from the germline V gene. This CDR3 contains 14 residues. Trimming at V came to 4 bases and at J to 9 bases, leaving 9 bases not matched to a gene. The CDR3 region is CASSETGTRGEQFF. For the CDR3, the DNA is TGCGCCAGCAGCGAAACCGGGACTAGGGGTGAGCAGTTCTTC.

The J gene is TRBJ1-1, the V gene TRBV5-1, with 8 nucleotides matching TRBD1. This CDR3 spans 15 amino acids. The germline V gene encodes CDR1 SGHRS and CDR2 YFSETQ. V gave up 4 bases and J gave up 1 base; unmatched junction bases: 6. CDR3 sequence reads: CASSHGQGGNTEAFF. DNA for the CDR3: TGCGCCAGCAGCCACGGACAGGGTGGGAACACTGAAGCTTTCTTT.

This chain links TRBV27 with TRBJ1-2; maybe TRBD1 (5 bases). The CDR3 covers 15 residues. Germline V gene sequence: CDR1 MNHEY, CDR2 SMNVEV (reference sequence). Trimming shortened V by 1 base and J by 6 bases, and 15 bases separated the two germline ends. CDR3 nucleotide sequence: TGTGCCAGCAGTTTATTCCAGGGCAGCTTCAATGGCTACACCTTC. Its translation: CASSLFQGSFNGYTF.

The chain uses TRBV19 and TRBJ1-1, with TRBD1 matching 7 bases. The CDR3 runs 12 residues. Germline values: CDR1 LNHDA, CDR2 SQIVND (reference sequence). The junction had 0 bases not matched to a gene; V was cut back by 4 bases and J by 4 bases. CDR3 in amino acids: CASSNRGTEAFF. The CDR3 coding sequence is TGTGCCAGTAGTAACAGGGGCACTGAAGCTTTCTTT.

This clone is a singleton in its sample. This chain connects TRBV5-1 to TRBJ1-2; TRBD1 aligns across 10 bases. Trimming at V came to 4 bases and at J to 2 bases, leaving 2 bases not matched to a gene. This CDR3 spans 14 amino acids. Germline V gene data show CDR1 as SGHRS and CDR2 as YFSETQ. The DNA of the CDR3 is TGCGCCAGCAGCAGGACAGGGGGGAACTATGGCTACACCTTC. Residues: CASSRTGGNYGYTF.

The chain employs TRBV7-2 and TRBJ1-5; no definite D call. The CDR3 is made up of 15 amino acids. Trimming took off 0 bases at V and 5 bases at J, with 11 bases between the two ends. Germline-derived CDR1 and CDR2 are SGHTA and FQGNSA. The CDR3 region has the DNA TGTGCCAGCAGCTTAGCGTCGGGGTCCGATCAGCCCCAGCATTTT. Encoded protein: CASSLASGSDQPQHF.

In its sample, this clone was seen a few times. The rearrangement links TRBV5-1 to TRBJ2-7; TRBD2 agrees at 10 bases. The CDR3 has 16 residues. Germline-derived CDR1 and CDR2 are SGHRS and YFSETQ. Germline trimming cut 3 bases from V and 0 bases from J; bases unmatched to any gene: 6. The CDR3 loop reads CASSSILAGDSYEQYF. CDR3 sequence (DNA): TGCGCCAGCAGCTCAATTCTAGCGGGAGACTCCTACGAGCAGTACTTC.

CDR3 DNA: TGTGCCAGTAGTATGAGAGGGTATGGCTACACCTTC. It is translated as CASSMRGYGYTF. This rearrangement joins TRBV19 to TRBJ1-2, with D unresolved. Trimming cost V 3 bases and J 5 bases, with 7 bases left between them. Germline loops: CDR1 LNHDA, CDR2 SQIVND (reference sequence). This CDR3 is 12 amino acids long.

This chain uses TRBV5-1 with TRBJ2-2, with D perhaps matching TRBD1 (5 bases). CDR3 size: 16 residues. V dropped 2 bases and J dropped 6 bases, with 17 bases sitting between them. Germline values: CDR1 SGHRS, CDR2 YFSETQ. This CDR3 reads CASSFSGQGGPGELFF. The DNA of the CDR3 is TGCGCCAGCAGCTTTTCCGGGCAGGGTGGGCCCGGGGAGCTGTTTTTT. The variable domain in full, with the rest retrieved from reference TRBV5-1 and TRBJ2-2, is KAGVTQTPRYLIKTRGQQVTLSCSPISGHRSVSWYQQTPGQGLQFLFEYFSETQRNKGNFPGRFSGRQFSNSRSEMNVSTLELGDSALYLCASSFSGQGGPGELFFGEGSRLTVL.

V and J are TRBV6-1 and TRBJ2-7; 9 bases fit TRBD1. CDR3 length: 16 residues. Unmatched junction bases numbered 10, after V lost 6 bases and J lost 1 base. Germline loops: CDR1 MNHNS, CDR2 SASEGT. As DNA, the CDR3 is TGTGCCAGCAGCGAAACAACGGGACAGGGTTCCTACGAGCAGTACTTC. Amino acid sequence: CASSETTGQGSYEQYF.

This clone occurred once. The rearrangement joins TRBV10-2 to TRBJ1-5; 7 bases match TRBD1. Looked up from germline, CDR1 is WSHSY and CDR2 is SAAADI. This CDR3 contains 14 residues. V trimming: 4 bases; J trimming: 10 bases; junction bases outside the gene matches: 10. The DNA of the CDR3 is TGCGCCAGCAGTGTTGGGGTAAAAGGGGGCCCCCAGCATTTT. Protein: CASSVGVKGGPQHF.

The V call is TRBV29-1, the J call TRBJ2-2; 8 nucleotides align to TRBD1. CDR3 length: 16 residues. V lost 6 bases to trimming and J lost 4 bases; unmatched junction nucleotides: 13. Germline V gives CDR1 SQVTM, CDR2 ANQGSEA. The CDR3 protein is CSVTSTGGVITGELFF. The DNA for the CDR3 is TGCAGCGTCACTTCAACAGGGGGTGTGATCACCGGGGAGCTGTTTTTT.

The V gene is TRBV15, the J gene TRBJ2-5, with D possibly TRBD2 on 7 matching bases. CDR1 is LNHNV, CDR2 YYDKDF, per germline (reference sequence). The V gene lost 5 bases and the J gene lost 1 base, with 11 bases spanning the gap. The CDR3 is 14 amino acids. In DNA form, the CDR3 reads TGTGCCACCAGCCGCGCGGGGGCCCAAGAGACCCAGTACTTC. Encoded protein: CATSRAGAQETQYF.

The chain combines TRBV4-1 with TRBJ1-1, with 8 bases matching TRBD1. The ends lost 4 bases at V and 1 base at J; junction bases unmatched: 5. CDR3 length equals 15 residues. CDR1 and CDR2 from the germline V gene are MGHRA and YSYEKL. Written as DNA, the CDR3 is TGCGCCAGCAGCCTTGGACAGGGCCCGAACACTGAAGCTTTCTTT. Translation: CASSLGQGPNTEAFF.

The genes are TRBV2 and TRBJ2-2; no definite D call. The germline gives CDR1 SNHLY, CDR2 FYNNEI. V gave up 7 bases and J gave up 0 bases, with 12 bases separating them. The CDR3 is 15 amino acids. The CDR3 DNA follows: TGTGCCAGCATTATGGCGGCAGCGAACACCGGGGAGCTGTTTTTT. Translating gives CASIMAAANTGELFF.